The next 23 T cell receptor beta chains were all read from a single sample in a study of blood T cell repertoires in COVID-19 (TCRdb year 2020). The library was obtained by the immunoSEQ multiplex PCR assay. Held by TCRdb, this immuneACCESS table contains in-frame sequences only and omits some clones. Under half of the omission traces to an unresolved V gene where checked; the cause of the rest is unknown. The sample table holds roughly 240,000 clones, of which roughly 85% were seen once. The ten largest make up about 5.1% of the sample. Sequenced sample: peripheral blood. The source of these receptors is a man aged 45-65 years with COVID-19, enrolled during active disease.

The chain joins TRBV29-1 to TRBJ1-2; 7 bases are shared with TRBD1. The V gene's germline CDR1 is SQVTM and CDR2 ANQGSEA. The junction had 10 bases not matched to a gene; V was cut back by 4 bases and J by 5 bases. The length of the CDR3 is 14 residues. Written as DNA, the CDR3 is TGCAGCGTTGGTCACCCAGGACAGGATTATGGCTACACCTTC. This translates into CSVGHPGQDYGYTF.

The chain combines TRBV5-4 with TRBJ2-5; D is unresolved. The CDR3 loop spans 12 amino acids. CDR1 is SGHNT, CDR2 YYREEE, per germline (reference sequence). Trimming left V 3 bases short and J 5 bases short, with 8 bases between. The CDR3 is CASSSYGETQYF. The CDR3 bases are TGTGCCAGCAGCTCCTATGGTGAGACCCAGTACTTC.

This clone was seen a few times. J is TRBJ2-3 and V is TRBV6-8; 8 bases line up with TRBD1. The J segment lost 4 bases and the V segment lost 6 bases, leaving 12 bases of the junction unmatched. Germline values: CDR1 MNHGY, CDR2 SAAAGT. The CDR3 is 16 amino acids. This chain's CDR3 is CASRVGGTGYPDTQYF. In DNA, the CDR3 is TGTGCCAGCAGAGTTGGTGGGACAGGATATCCAGATACGCAGTATTTT.

This clone appeared a few times. This rearrangement joins TRBV5-4 to TRBJ2-7; 11 bases align to TRBD1. The CDR3 is 15 residues long. The ends lost 5 bases at V and 4 bases at J; junction bases unmatched: 8. The V gene's germline CDR1 is SGHNT and CDR2 YYREEE (reference sequence). The CDR3 DNA follows: TGTGCCAGCAGTCAGACCGGGACAGGGGGTTACGAGCAGTACTTC. Translated, it gives CASSQTGTGGYEQYF. The full variable domain, in which reference TRBV5-4 and TRBJ2-7 provide the parts outside the CDR3, is ETGVTQSPTHLIKTRGQQVTLRCSSQSGHNTVSWYQQALGQGPQFIFQYYREEENGRGNFPPRFSGLQFPNYSSELNVNALELDDSALYLCASSQTGTGGYEQYFGPGTRLTVT.

A note on this clone: Other DNA variants within this sample encode the same CDR3. The chain is built from TRBV27 and TRBJ2-7, with a tentative D call TRBD1 (5 bases). The V gene lost 3 bases and the J gene lost 2 bases, with 8 bases spanning the gap. The germline V gene encodes CDR1 MNHEY and CDR2 SMNVEV (reference sequence). The CDR3 is 13 residues long. The CDR3 is CASSFQGTYEQYF. CDR3 DNA sequence: TGTGCCAGCAGTTTTCAGGGAACCTACGAGCAGTACTTC.

The chain employs TRBV6-5 and TRBJ1-1, with unresolved D. The V gene's germline CDR1 is MNHEY and CDR2 SVGAGI. CDR3 length: 15 amino acids. V gave up 0 bases and J gave up 1 base, with 9 bases separating them. As DNA, the CDR3 is TGTGCCAGCAGTTACTCCGGGGAGTGGAACACTGAAGCTTTCTTT. It codes for CASSYSGEWNTEAFF.

This rearrangement joins TRBV15 to TRBJ2-1, with D possibly matching TRBD2 (7 bases). Trimming pared 5 bases from V and 12 bases from J, leaving 14 bases between. CDR1 is LNHNV and CDR2 is YYDKDF in the germline V gene (reference sequence). The CDR3 covers 12 residues. CDR3 coding DNA: TGTGCCACCAGCGAGGGGGAGGGTGGGCAGTTCTTC. This sequence encodes CATSEGEGGQFF.

This chain links TRBV3-1 (or the pseudogene TRBV3-2) with TRBJ2-1, with D perhaps TRBD1 (6 bases). Germline loops: CDR1 LGHDT, CDR2 YNNKEL (reference sequence). V gave up 5 bases and J gave up 1 base, with 15 bases separating them. The CDR3 totals 16 residues. The CDR3 spells CASSLAGERSYNEQFF. In nucleotides, the CDR3 is TGTGCCAGCAGCTTAGCAGGGGAAAGATCCTACAATGAGCAGTTCTTC.

The rearrangement uses TRBV6-1 and TRBJ2-6; no clear D. The germline gives CDR1 MNHNS, CDR2 SASEGT. CDR3 length: 14 amino acids. V lost 1 base and J lost 6, with 7 bases in between. The chain's CDR3 is CASSEGPQANVLTF. The CDR3, as DNA: TGTGCCAGCAGTGAAGGGCCCCAGGCCAACGTCCTGACTTTC.

This chain connects TRBV6-5 to TRBJ1-1; 9 positions match TRBD1. The V and J ends lost 9 bases and 2 bases, in that order; junction bases with no gene match: 4. The CDR3 totals 13 residues. Per germline, CDR1 MNHEY and CDR2 SVGAGI. The CDR3 coding sequence is TGTGCCAGTAAACAGGGGGCTAACACTGAAGCTTTCTTT. Its protein product is CASKQGANTEAFF.

The rearrangement joins TRBV10-1 to TRBJ2-1; 9 nucleotides agree with TRBD1. V gave up 3 bases and J gave up 10 bases; unmatched junction bases: 7. Per germline, CDR1 WNHNN and CDR2 SYGVQD (reference sequence). The length of the CDR3 is 14 residues. CDR3 nucleotides: TGCGCCAGCAGTGATGGACAGGGGCTGGAAGAGCAGTTCTTC. Translation gives CASSDGQGLEEQFF.

This rearrangement joins TRBV28 to TRBJ1-6, with D unresolved. CDR1 and CDR2 (germline): MDHEN, SYDVKM. Trimming took 4 bases from V and 10 from J, leaving 17 bases between them. This CDR3 is built from 15 residues. The CDR3 region has the DNA TGTGCCAGCAGTTCCCTAGGAGAGGGTAAGTCACCCCTCCACTTT. It is translated as CASSSLGEGKSPLHF.

The chain links TRBV5-1 to TRBJ1-2; D remains ambiguous. Germline CDR1 is SGHRS and CDR2 is YFSETQ. This CDR3 contains 12 residues. Trimming pared 5 bases from V and 4 bases from J, leaving 9 bases between. The CDR3 sequence: CASSGLGYGYTF. The CDR3 DNA follows: TGCGCCAGCAGTGGACTAGGCTATGGCTACACCTTC.

The CDR3 here is CASSFGNEKLFF. The DNA of the CDR3 is TGTGCCAGCAGCTTCGGTAATGAAAAACTGTTTTTT. The chain combines TRBV5-6 with TRBJ1-4; no reliable D call. This CDR3 spans 12 amino acids. CDR1 and CDR2 (germline): SGHDT, YYEEEE. V was cut by 2 bases and J by 4 bases, with 3 bases left in between.

The chain employs TRBV2 and TRBJ1-1; the match to TRBD1 covers 10 bases. CDR1 is SNHLY and CDR2 is FYNNEI in the germline V gene. Trimming at V came to 9 bases and at J to 4 bases, leaving 23 bases not matched to a gene. This CDR3 is 19 amino acids long. The CDR3 coding sequence is TGTGCCAGAGAACCAGCCGGGACAGGGGATTTAGTTGGTCGCACTGAAGCTTTCTTT. It encodes CAREPAGTGDLVGRTEAFF.

This rearrangement joins TRBV19 to TRBJ2-1; D possibly corresponds to TRBD2 (5 bases). The germline V gene has CDR1 LNHDA and CDR2 SQIVND (reference sequence). Trimming took off 3 bases at V and 7 bases at J, with 16 bases between the two ends. The CDR3 covers 15 residues. The CDR3 is CASSISGGLWNEQFF. CDR3 DNA sequence: TGTGCCAGTAGTATTTCCGGCGGACTGTGGAATGAGCAGTTCTTC.

This chain connects TRBV7-2 to TRBJ1-2; 7 bases agree with TRBD1. The CDR3 has 13 amino acids. Germline V gives CDR1 SGHTA, CDR2 FQGNSA. The V and J ends lost 1 base and 6 bases, in that order; junction bases with no gene match: 2. The CDR3 sequence: CASSLVGTDGYTF. Written as DNA, the CDR3 is TGTGCCAGCAGCTTAGTGGGGACAGATGGCTACACCTTC. The full variable domain, in which reference TRBV7-2 and TRBJ1-2 provide the parts outside the CDR3, is GAGVSQSPSNKVTEKGKDVELRCDPISGHTALYWYRQSLGQGLEFLIYFQGNSAPDKSGLPSDRFSAERTGGSVSTLTIQRTQQEDSAVYLCASSLVGTDGYTFGSGTRLTVV.

The CDR3 loop reads CASSDPRQGQSGNTIYF. In DNA, the CDR3 is TGTGCCAGCAGTGATCCCCGACAGGGTCAATCTGGAAACACCATATATTTT. This chain joins TRBV25-1 and TRBJ1-3; TRBD1 agrees at 7 bases. The CDR3 has 17 amino acids. V trimming: 3 bases; J trimming: 1 base; junction bases outside the gene matches: 9. Germline values: CDR1 MGHDK, CDR2 SYGVNS.

V is TRBV10-3 and J is TRBJ2-7; 7 bases are shared with TRBD1. J lost 0 bases, V lost 7 bases, and 6 bases had no gene match. Germline CDR1 ENHRY, CDR2 SYGVKD. CDR3 length equals 14 residues. The chain's CDR3 is CAIKTGPSSYEQYF. In nucleotides, the CDR3 is TGTGCCATCAAGACAGGGCCTAGCTCCTACGAGCAGTACTTC.

The rearrangement links TRBV27 to TRBJ2-1; the match to TRBD2 covers 8 bases. V shed 3 bases, J shed 3 bases, and the junction held 16 bases outside the gene matches. Germline V gene data show CDR1 as MNHEY and CDR2 as SMNVEV (reference sequence). This CDR3 contains 19 residues. The CDR3 here is CASSLAGGADAWRYNEQFF. The CDR3 coding sequence is TGTGCCAGCAGTTTGGCCGGGGGGGCTGATGCATGGCGCTACAATGAGCAGTTCTTC.

The rearrangement uses TRBV5-1 and TRBJ1-4; a weak D match, TRBD1 (6 bases). The V gene's germline CDR1 is SGHRS and CDR2 YFSETQ. This CDR3 has 14 residues. The germline V and J ends were trimmed by 4 bases and 8 bases, with 15 bases remaining between them. This chain's CDR3 is CASSPYREGEKLFF. DNA for the CDR3: TGCGCCAGCAGCCCCTACAGGGAAGGGGAAAAACTGTTTTTT.

This chain uses TRBV19 with TRBJ2-7; 15 bases are a match to TRBD2. The J segment lost 2 bases and the V segment lost 1 base, leaving 6 bases of the junction unmatched. CDR1 LNHDA and CDR2 SQIVND come from the germline V gene (reference sequence). The CDR3 runs to 18 residues. CDR3 in amino acids: CASSIVGTSGGTPYEQYF. Here the CDR3 DNA reads TGTGCCAGTAGTATAGTTGGGACTAGCGGGGGGACCCCCTACGAGCAGTACTTC.

This clone showed up just once. The identical CDR3 is also encoded by other nucleotide sequences in the sample. The chain combines TRBV7-2 with TRBJ2-1; 9 nucleotides match TRBD1. The J segment lost 0 bases and the V segment lost 5 bases, leaving 2 bases of the junction unmatched. The CDR3 sequence is 15 residues long. The germline CDR1 and CDR2 sequences are SGHTA and FQGNSA. The CDR3 sequence is CASSRDRASYNEQFF. Written as DNA, the CDR3 is TGTGCCAGCAGCAGGGACAGGGCCTCCTACAATGAGCAGTTCTTC. Filled out from reference TRBV7-2 and TRBJ2-1, the complete variable domain reads GAGVSQSPSNKVTEKGKDVELRCDPISGHTALYWYRQSLGQGLEFLIYFQGNSAPDKSGLPSDRFSAERTGGSVSTLTIQRTQQEDSAVYLCASSRDRASYNEQFFGPGTRLTVL.